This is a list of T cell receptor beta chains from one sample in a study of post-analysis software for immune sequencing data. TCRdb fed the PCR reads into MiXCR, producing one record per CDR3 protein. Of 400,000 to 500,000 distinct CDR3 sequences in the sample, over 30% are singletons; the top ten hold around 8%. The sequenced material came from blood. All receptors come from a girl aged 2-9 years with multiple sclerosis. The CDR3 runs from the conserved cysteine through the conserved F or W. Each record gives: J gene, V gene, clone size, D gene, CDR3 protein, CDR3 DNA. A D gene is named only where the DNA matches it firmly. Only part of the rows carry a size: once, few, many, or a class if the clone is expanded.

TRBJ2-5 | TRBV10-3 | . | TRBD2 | CAISDRGGLETQYF | TGTGCCATCAGTGACCGGGGGGGCCTTGAGACCCAGTACTTC
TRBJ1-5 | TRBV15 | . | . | CATKQGPLYSNQPQHF | TGTGCCACTAAACAGGGACCGCTATATAGCAATCAGCCCCAGCATTTT
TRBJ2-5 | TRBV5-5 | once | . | CASSYLQGRETQYF | TGTGCCAGCAGCTATCTACAGGGTAGGGAGACCCAGTACTTC
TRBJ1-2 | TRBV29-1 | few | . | CSVEDRVPPPNYGYTF | TGCAGCGTTGAGGACCGGGTCCCACCCCCTAACTATGGCTACACCTTC
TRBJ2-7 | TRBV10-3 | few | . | CAISEGRGYEQYF | TGTGCCATCAGTGAAGGGCGAGGGTACGAGCAGTACTTC
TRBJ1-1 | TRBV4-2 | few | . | CASSQTGAEAFF | TGTGCCAGCAGCCAAACAGGAGCTGAAGCTTTCTTT
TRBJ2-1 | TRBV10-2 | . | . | CASSERVLVGRRQFF | TGCGCCAGCAGTGAGAGGGTTTTAGTGGGAAGGAGGCAGTTCTTC
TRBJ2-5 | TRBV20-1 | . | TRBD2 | CSASGPGLAGQETQYF | TGCAGTGCTAGTGGTCCGGGACTAGCGGGACAAGAGACCCAGTACTTC
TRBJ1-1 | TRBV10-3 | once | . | CAISDPGENTEAFF | TGTGCCATCAGTGACCCGGGAGAGAACACTGAAGCTTTCTTT
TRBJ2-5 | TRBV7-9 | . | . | CASSTTETQYF | TGTGCCAGCAGCACTACGGAGACCCAGTACTTC
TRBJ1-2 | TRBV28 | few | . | CASSLPSVYGYTF | TGTGCCAGCAGTTTACCGAGTGTCTATGGCTACACCTTC
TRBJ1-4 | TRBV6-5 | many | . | CASSYQSEIVANEKLFF | TGTGCCAGCAGTTACCAGTCAGAGATCGTGGCTAATGAAAAACTGTTTTTT
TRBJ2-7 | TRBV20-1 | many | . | CSVRDNWKYEQYF | TGCAGTGTCCGAGACAATTGGAAATACGAGCAGTACTTC
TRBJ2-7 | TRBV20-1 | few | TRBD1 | CSARDRVSSYEQYF | TGCAGTGCGCGAGACAGGGTCTCCTCCTACGAGCAGTACTTC
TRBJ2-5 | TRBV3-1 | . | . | CASSQGTEETQYF | TGTGCCAGCAGCCAAGGGACAGAAGAGACCCAGTACTTC
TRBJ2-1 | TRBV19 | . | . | CASSIGRRSSYNEQFF | TGTGCCAGTAGTATAGGGCGGCGGAGCTCCTACAATGAGCAGTTCTTC
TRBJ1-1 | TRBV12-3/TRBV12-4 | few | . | CASSSDRDTEAFF | TGTGCCAGCAGCTCGGACAGAGACACTGAAGCTTTCTTT
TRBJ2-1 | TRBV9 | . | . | CAGSVAQDYNEQFF | TGTGCCGGCAGCGTAGCGCAGGATTACAATGAGCAGTTCTTC
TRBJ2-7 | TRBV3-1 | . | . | CASSQVGFYEQYF | TGTGCCAGCAGCCAAGTTGGATTCTACGAGCAGTACTTC
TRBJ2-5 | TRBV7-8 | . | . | CASSFAVGETQYF | TGTGCCAGCAGCTTCGCAGTAGGAGAGACCCAGTACTTC
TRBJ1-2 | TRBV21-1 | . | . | CASRTIMGQGDGYTF | TGTGCCAGCAGAACCATCATGGGGCAGGGAGACGGCTACACCTTC
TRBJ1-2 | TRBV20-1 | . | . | CSTINRSNYGYTF | TGCAGTACTATTAACAGGAGCAACTATGGCTACACCTTC
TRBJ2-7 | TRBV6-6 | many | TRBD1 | CASSPQGSSYEQYF | TGTGCCAGCAGTCCACAGGGGTCCTCCTACGAGCAGTACTTC
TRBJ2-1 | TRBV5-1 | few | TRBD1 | CASSLAPPGQGHEQFF | TGCGCCAGCAGCTTGGCCCCGCCCGGACAGGGCCATGAGCAGTTCTTC
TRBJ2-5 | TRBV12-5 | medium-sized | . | CASGFETQYF | TGTGCTAGTGGTTTTGAGACCCAGTACTTC
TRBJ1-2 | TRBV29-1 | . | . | CSVEGGNHYAYTF | TGCAGCGTTGAGGGAGGGAACCACTATGCCTACACCTTC
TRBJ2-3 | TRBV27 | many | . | CASRWGSRADTQYF | TGTGCCAGCAGATGGGGGAGTAGGGCAGATACGCAGTATTTT
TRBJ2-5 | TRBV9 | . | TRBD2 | CASSLRGAQETQYF | TGTGCCAGCAGCTTGCGGGGGGCCCAAGAGACCCAGTACTTC
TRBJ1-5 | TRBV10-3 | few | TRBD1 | CAISSTGVDNQPQHF | TGTGCCATCAGTTCCACAGGGGTAGACAATCAGCCCCAGCATTTT
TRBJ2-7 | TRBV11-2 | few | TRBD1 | CASSLEPYITGASSYEQYF | TGTGCCAGCAGCTTAGAGCCATACATTACAGGGGCGAGCTCCTACGAGCAGTACTTC
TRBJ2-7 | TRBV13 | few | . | CASSVGTLSSYEQYF | TGTGCCAGCAGCGTCGGGACACTGAGCTCCTACGAGCAGTACTTC
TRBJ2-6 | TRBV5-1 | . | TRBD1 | CASTGQGRSGANVLTF | TGCGCCAGCACTGGACAGGGGCGCTCTGGGGCCAACGTCCTGACTTTC
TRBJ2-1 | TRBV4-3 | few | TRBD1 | CASSQDQGQPRGNEQFF | TGCGCCAGCAGCCAAGATCAGGGACAGCCAAGAGGCAATGAGCAGTTCTTC
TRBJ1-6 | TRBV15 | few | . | CATSREGATSSYNSPLHF | TGTGCCACCAGCAGAGAAGGTGCAACGAGCTCCTATAATTCACCCCTCCACTTT
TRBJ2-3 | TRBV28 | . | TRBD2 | CASSLDGTSSLVDTQYF | TGTGCCAGCAGTTTAGATGGGACTAGCAGTTTGGTAGATACGCAGTATTTT
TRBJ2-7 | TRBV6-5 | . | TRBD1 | CASRRTGDEQYF | TGTGCCAGCAGGAGGACAGGGGACGAGCAGTACTTC
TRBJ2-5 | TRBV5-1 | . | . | CASSLVGTEQETQYF | TGCGCCAGCAGCTTGGTCGGTACAGAGCAAGAGACCCAGTACTTC
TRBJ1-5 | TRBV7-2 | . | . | CASSLQGSGNQPQHF | TGTGCCAGCAGCTTACAGGGAAGTGGCAATCAGCCCCAGCATTTT
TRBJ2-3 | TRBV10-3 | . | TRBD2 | CAISEPSGGPPDTQYF | TGTGCCATCAGTGAACCTAGCGGGGGTCCGCCAGATACGCAGTATTTT
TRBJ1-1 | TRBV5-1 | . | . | CASSLGGIVNTEAFF | TGCGCCAGCAGCTTGGGAGGGATTGTGAACACTGAAGCTTTCTTT
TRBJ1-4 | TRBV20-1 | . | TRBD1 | CSARTDRVHKLFF | TGCAGTGCTAGAACCGACAGGGTTCACAAACTGTTTTTT
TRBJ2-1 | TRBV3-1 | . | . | CASSQDYYRKQFF | TGTGCCAGCAGCCAAGATTACTATAGAAAGCAGTTCTTC
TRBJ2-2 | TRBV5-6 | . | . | CASSFGASRNTGELFF | TGTGCCAGCAGCTTTGGGGCTAGCCGGAACACCGGGGAGCTGTTTTTT
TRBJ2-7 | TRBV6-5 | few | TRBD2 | CASSYQSGSSEVYEQYF | TGTGCCAGCAGTTACCAAAGCGGGAGCTCTGAGGTCTACGAGCAGTACTTC
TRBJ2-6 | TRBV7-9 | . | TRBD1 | CASSLARRDREGANVLTF | TGTGCCAGCAGCTTAGCGCGGAGGGACAGGGAAGGGGCCAACGTCCTGACTTTC
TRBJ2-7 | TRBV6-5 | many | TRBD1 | CASSYGQGTGEQYF | TGTGCCAGCAGTTATGGACAGGGGACTGGAGAGCAGTACTTC